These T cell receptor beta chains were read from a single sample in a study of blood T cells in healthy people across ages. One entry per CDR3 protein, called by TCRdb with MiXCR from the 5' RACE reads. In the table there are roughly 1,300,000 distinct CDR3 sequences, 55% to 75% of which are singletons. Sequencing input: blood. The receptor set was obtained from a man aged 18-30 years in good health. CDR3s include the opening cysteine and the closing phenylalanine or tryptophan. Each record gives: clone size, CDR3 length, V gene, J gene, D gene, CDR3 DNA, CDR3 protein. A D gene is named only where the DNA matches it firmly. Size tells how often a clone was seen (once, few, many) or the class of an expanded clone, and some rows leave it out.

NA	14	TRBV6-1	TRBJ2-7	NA	TGTGCCAGCAGTCGACGAGGGGACAACTACGAGCAGTACTTC	CASSRRGDNYEQYF
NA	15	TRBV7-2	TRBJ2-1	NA	TGTGCCAGCAGCTTAGGTGGGAGTCCATCCAATGAGCAGTTCTTC	CASSLGGSPSNEQFF
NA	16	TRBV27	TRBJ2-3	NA	TGTGCCAGCAGCACCCTCTACAGCACTAGCACAGATACGCAGTATTTT	CASSTLYSTSTDTQYF
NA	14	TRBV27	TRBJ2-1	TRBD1	TGTGCCAGCAGTTGGGGACAGAGAGTGTATGAGCAGTTCTTC	CASSWGQRVYEQFF
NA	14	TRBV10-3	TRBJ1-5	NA	TGTGCCATCAGTGAGGCTTATGCTGTACAGCCCCAGCATTTT	CAISEAYAVQPQHF
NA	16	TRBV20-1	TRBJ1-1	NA	TGCAGTGCTAGCTCCCCGCAAGGGATCGGGAACACTGAAGCTTTCTTT	CSASSPQGIGNTEAFF
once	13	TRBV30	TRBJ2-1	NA	TGTGCCTGTGCGGGTGGCCCATACAATGAGCAGTTCTTC	CACAGGPYNEQFF
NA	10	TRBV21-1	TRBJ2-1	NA	TGTGCCCGGAGGGGGAATGAGCAGTTCTTC	CARRGNEQFF
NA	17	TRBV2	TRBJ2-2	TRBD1	TGTGCCGGACTAAAACAGGGGGCGAGTTTGGACTCCGGGGAGCTGTTTTTT	CAGLKQGASLDSGELFF
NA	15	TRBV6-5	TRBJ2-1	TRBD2	TGTGCCAGCACTCCTACTAGCGGGGCCTACAATGAGCAGTTCTTC	CASTPTSGAYNEQFF
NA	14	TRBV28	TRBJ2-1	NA	TGTGCCAGCAGTTTATCAGTGGGCAGGGATGAGCAGTTCTTC	CASSLSVGRDEQFF
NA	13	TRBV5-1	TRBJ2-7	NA	TGCGCCAGCGGATGGGACAATAGATACGAGCAGTACTTC	CASGWDNRYEQYF
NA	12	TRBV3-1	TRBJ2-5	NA	TGTGCCAGCAGCCCTGCTTACGAGACCCAGTACTTC	CASSPAYETQYF
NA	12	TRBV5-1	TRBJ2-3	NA	TGCGCCAGCAGCGTGGATCGCAGTACGCAGTATTTT	CASSVDRSTQYF
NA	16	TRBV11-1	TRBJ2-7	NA	TGTGCCAGCAGCCCAACTGGGAATCAGGACTCCTACGAGCAGTACTTC	CASSPTGNQDSYEQYF
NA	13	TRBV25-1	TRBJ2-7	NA	TGTGCCAGCAGTGAGGGACAAAGCCACGAGCAGTACTTC	CASSEGQSHEQYF
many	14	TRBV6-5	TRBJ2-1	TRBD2	TGTGCCAGCTCGGGTAGCGGGGGATACAATGAGCAGTTCTTC	CASSGSGGYNEQFF
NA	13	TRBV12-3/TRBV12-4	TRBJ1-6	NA	TGTGCCAGCAGTTTGCGTAAGGATTCACCCCTCCACTTT	CASSLRKDSPLHF
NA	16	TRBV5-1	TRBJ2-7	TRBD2	TGCGCCAGCAGCTTGGAGCCGGGACTAGCGAGCTACGAGCAGTACTTC	CASSLEPGLASYEQYF
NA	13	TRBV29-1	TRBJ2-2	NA	TGCAGCGTAGCATGGAGGAACACCGGGGAGCTGTTTTTT	CSVAWRNTGELFF
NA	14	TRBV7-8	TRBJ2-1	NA	TGTGCCAGCAGTTTACAACCCGTCTACAATGAGCAGTTCTTC	CASSLQPVYNEQFF
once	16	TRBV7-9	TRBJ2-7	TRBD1	TGTGCCAGCAGCCCCTGGACAGGGGCGATATCCTACGAGCAGTACTTC	CASSPWTGAISYEQYF
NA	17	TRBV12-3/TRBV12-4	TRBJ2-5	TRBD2	TGTGCCTCAAGTTCGATCCCGACTAGCGGGAGGAGTGAGACCCAGTACTTC	CASSSIPTSGRSETQYF
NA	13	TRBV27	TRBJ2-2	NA	TGTGCCAGCAGTGTTGAAGCCACCGGGGAGCTGTTTTTT	CASSVEATGELFF
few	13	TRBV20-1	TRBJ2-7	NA	TGCAGTGCTAGACGGCTGACCTCCTACGAGCAGTACTTC	CSARRLTSYEQYF
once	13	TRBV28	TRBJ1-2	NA	TGTGCCACAGTGAAGGGGGGGAGGGATGGCTACACCTTC	CATVKGGRDGYTF
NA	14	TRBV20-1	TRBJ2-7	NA	TGCAGTGCTCCGATTACGTCATCCTACAATGAGCAGTACTTC	CSAPITSSYNEQYF
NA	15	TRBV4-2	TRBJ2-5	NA	TGTGCCAGCAGCCAAGGCCGGGACGGAGAAGAGACCCAGTACTTC	CASSQGRDGEETQYF
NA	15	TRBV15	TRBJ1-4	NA	TGTGCCACCAGCAGAGAGAGGGGAACTAATGAAAAACTGTTTTTT	CATSRERGTNEKLFF
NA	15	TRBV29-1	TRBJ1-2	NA	TGCAGCGTTGAAGTCCCGAAAACAGGGAACTATGGCTACACCTTC	CSVEVPKTGNYGYTF
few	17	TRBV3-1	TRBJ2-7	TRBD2	TGTGCCAGCAGCCAACGTCCGGCGGGAGTTTTCGGTAATGAGCAGTACTTC	CASSQRPAGVFGNEQYF
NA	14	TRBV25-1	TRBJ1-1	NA	TGTGCCAGCAGTGAAATGACTCGGGGTACTGAAGCTTTCTTT	CASSEMTRGTEAFF
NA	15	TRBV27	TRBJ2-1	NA	TGTGCCAGCAGTTTATATTGGGGGGTTGCCTACGAGCAGTTCTTC	CASSLYWGVAYEQFF
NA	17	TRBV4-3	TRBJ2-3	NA	TGCGCCAGCAGCCAAGATACGTGGGGGGCCCCCCTAGATACGCAGTATTTT	CASSQDTWGAPLDTQYF
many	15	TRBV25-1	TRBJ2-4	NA	TGTGCCAGCAGTGAACAGACCCTAGCCAAAAACATTCAGTACTTC	CASSEQTLAKNIQYF
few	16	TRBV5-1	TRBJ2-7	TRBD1	TGCGCCAGCAGCTTGGCTCCCACAGGGGGCGGCGACGAGCAGTACTTC	CASSLAPTGGGDEQYF
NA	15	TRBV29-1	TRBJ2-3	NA	TGCAGCGTTGAAAAGAGTGGGGATCTCACAGATACGCAGTATTTT	CSVEKSGDLTDTQYF
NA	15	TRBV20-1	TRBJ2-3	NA	TGCAGTGCCCCAATGCAACTGGGTTTGACAGATACGCAGTATTTT	CSAPMQLGLTDTQYF
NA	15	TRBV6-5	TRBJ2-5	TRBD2	TGTGCCAGCAGCTGGGGGGGTCAGTACCAAGAGACCCAGTACTTC	CASSWGGQYQETQYF
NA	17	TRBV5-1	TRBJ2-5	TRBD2	TGCGCCAGCAGCTTGGGGGGACTAGACCGGCGTAGGGAGACCCAGTACTTC	CASSLGGLDRRRETQYF
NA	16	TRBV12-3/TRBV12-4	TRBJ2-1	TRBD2	TGTGCCAGCAGTGACGGACTAGCGGGGAACTACAATGAGCAGTTCTTC	CASSDGLAGNYNEQFF
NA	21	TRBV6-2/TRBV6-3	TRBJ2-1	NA	TGTGCCAGCAGTTACTCGATGTGGACAGCCCGACTTCTAAGCTCCTACAATGAGCAGTTCTTC	CASSYSMWTARLLSSYNEQFF
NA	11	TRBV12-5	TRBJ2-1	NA	TGTGCTAGTGGTTTCTTGAATGAGCAGTTCTTC	CASGFLNEQFF
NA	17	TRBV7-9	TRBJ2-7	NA	TGTGCCAGCAGCTTAGCAGGGGCCAGTGTGCCCTCGGGCGAGCAGTACTTC	CASSLAGASVPSGEQYF